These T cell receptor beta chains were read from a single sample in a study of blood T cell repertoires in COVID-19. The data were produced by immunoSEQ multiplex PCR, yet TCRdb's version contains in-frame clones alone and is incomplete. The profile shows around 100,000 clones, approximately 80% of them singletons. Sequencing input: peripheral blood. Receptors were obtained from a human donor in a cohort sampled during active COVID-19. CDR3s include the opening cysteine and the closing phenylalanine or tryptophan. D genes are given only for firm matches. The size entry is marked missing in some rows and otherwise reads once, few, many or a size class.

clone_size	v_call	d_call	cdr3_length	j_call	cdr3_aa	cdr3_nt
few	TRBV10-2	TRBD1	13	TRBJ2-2	CASSGQGTGELFF	TGCGCCAGCAGTGGACAGGGCACCGGGGAGCTGTTTTTT
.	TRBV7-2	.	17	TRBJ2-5	CASSLARGGGYQETQYF	TGTGCCAGCAGCTTAGCGAGGGGAGGGGGGTACCAAGAGACCCAGTACTTC
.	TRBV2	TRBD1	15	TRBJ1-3	CASSTGVLSGNTIYF	TGTGCCAGCAGTACAGGGGTGCTCTCTGGAAACACCATATATTTT
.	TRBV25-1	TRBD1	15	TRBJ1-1	CASSPQGAMNTEAFF	TGTGCCAGCAGTCCTCAGGGGGCCATGAACACTGAAGCTTTCTTT
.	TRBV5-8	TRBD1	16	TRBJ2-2	CASSATGTGVGGELFF	TGTGCCAGCAGCGCGACCGGGACAGGGGTCGGCGGGGAGCTGTTTTTT
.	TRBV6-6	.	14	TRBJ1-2	CASSYSDMRLGYTF	TGTGCCAGCAGTTACTCGGACATGCGATTAGGCTACACCTTC
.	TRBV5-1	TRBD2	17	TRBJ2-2	CASDTGTSGLVAGELFF	TGCGCCAGCGACACCGGGACTAGCGGTTTAGTAGCCGGGGAGCTGTTTTTT
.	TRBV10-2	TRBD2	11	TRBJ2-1	CASEAGNEQFF	TGCGCCAGTGAAGCGGGGAATGAGCAGTTCTTC
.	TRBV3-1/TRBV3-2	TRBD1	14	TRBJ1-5	CASSLGTGLQPQHF	TGTGCCAGCAGTCTGGGGACAGGGCTTCAGCCCCAGCATTTT
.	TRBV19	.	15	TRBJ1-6	CASTNQGSGNSPLHF	TGTGCCAGTACGAACCAGGGTAGTGGTAATTCACCCCTCCACTTT
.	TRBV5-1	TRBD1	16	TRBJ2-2	CASSFAGTGGNGELFF	TGCGCCAGCAGCTTCGCGGGGACAGGGGGCAACGGGGAGCTGTTTTTT
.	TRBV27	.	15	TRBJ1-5	CASSADPGGNQPQHF	TGTGCCAGCAGTGCCGACCCGGGAGGCAATCAGCCCCAGCATTTT
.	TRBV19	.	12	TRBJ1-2	CASRLARDGYTF	TGTGCCAGTAGGTTAGCCAGGGATGGCTACACCTTC
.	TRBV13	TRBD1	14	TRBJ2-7	CASSLGTGNYEQYF	TGTGCCAGCAGCTTGGGGACAGGGAACTACGAGCAGTACTTC
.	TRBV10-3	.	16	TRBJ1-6	CAISDPRQSLNSPLHF	TGTGCCATCAGTGACCCTCGACAGTCCCTAAATTCACCCCTCCACTTT
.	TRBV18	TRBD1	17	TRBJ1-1	CASSPLNSRGMNTEAFF	TGTGCCAGCTCACCATTGAATTCCAGGGGGATGAACACTGAAGCTTTCTTT
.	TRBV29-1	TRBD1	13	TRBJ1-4	CSATGTANEKLFF	TGCAGCGCGACCGGGACAGCGAATGAAAAACTGTTTTTT
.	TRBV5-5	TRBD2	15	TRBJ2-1	CASSPGSGAYNEQFF	TGTGCCAGCAGCCCGGGGAGCGGGGCCTACAATGAGCAGTTCTTC
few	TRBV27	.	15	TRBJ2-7	CASRTTGFGFYEQYF	TGTGCCAGCAGAACCACAGGGTTCGGCTTTTACGAGCAGTACTTC
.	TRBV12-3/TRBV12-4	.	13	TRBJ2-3	CASSLIGRDTQYF	TGTGCCAGCAGTTTAATTGGTCGGGATACGCAGTATTTT
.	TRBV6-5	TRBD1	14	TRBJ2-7	CASSSDRASYEQYF	TGTGCCAGCAGTTCCGACAGGGCCTCCTACGAGCAGTACTTC
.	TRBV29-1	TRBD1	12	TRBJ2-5	CSVRQGQETQYF	TGCAGCGTGAGACAGGGTCAAGAGACCCAGTACTTC
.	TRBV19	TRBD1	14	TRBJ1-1	CASSEVRGVTEAFF	TGTGCCAGTAGTGAGGTCAGGGGGGTTACTGAAGCTTTCTTT
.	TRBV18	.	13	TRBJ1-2	CASSRDTNYGYTF	TGTGCCAGCTCACGGGACACTAACTATGGCTACACCTTC
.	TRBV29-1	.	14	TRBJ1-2	CSVEGTGAEIGYTF	TGCAGCGTTGAAGGAACAGGAGCCGAAATAGGCTACACCTTC
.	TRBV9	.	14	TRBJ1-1	CASSVGEGRTEAFF	TGTGCCAGCAGCGTAGGGGAGGGACGCACTGAAGCTTTCTTT
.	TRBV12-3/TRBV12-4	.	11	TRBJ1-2	CASGGGYGYTF	TGTGCCAGCGGTGGGGGGTATGGCTACACCTTC
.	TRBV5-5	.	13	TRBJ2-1	CASSSGNYNEQFF	TGTGCCAGCAGCTCAGGGAATTACAATGAGCAGTTCTTC
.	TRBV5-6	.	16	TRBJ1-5	CASSFWSAGASQPQHF	TGTGCCAGCAGCTTTTGGTCGGCAGGGGCGAGTCAGCCCCAGCATTTT
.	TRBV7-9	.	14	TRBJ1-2	CASSPNAGAYGYTF	TGTGCCAGCAGTCCCAATGCAGGGGCCTATGGCTACACCTTC
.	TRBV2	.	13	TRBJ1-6	CASSVRGFQSLHF	TGTGCCAGCAGTGTCAGGGGATTTCAATCCCTCCACTTT
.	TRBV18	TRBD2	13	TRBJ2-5	CASSPGLRETQYF	TGTGCCAGCTCACCGGGACTAAGGGAGACCCAGTACTTC
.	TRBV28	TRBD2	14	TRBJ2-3	CACGGSGRSDTQYF	TGTGCTTGCGGGGGTAGCGGGAGATCAGATACGCAGTATTTT
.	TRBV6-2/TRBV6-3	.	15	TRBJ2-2	CASSYHGGNTGELFF	TGTGCCAGCAGTTACCACGGGGGGAACACCGGGGAGCTGTTTTTT
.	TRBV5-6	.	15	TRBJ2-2	CASSPAGGSTGELFF	TGTGCCAGCAGTCCCGCCGGCGGGTCCACCGGGGAGCTGTTTTTT
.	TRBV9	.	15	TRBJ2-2	CASTPRAFGGGELFF	TGTGCCAGCACCCCAAGAGCCTTTGGAGGCGGGGAGCTGTTTTTT
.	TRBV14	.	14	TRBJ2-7	CASSQQVGRHEQYF	TGTGCCAGCAGCCAACAGGTGGGCCGCCACGAGCAGTACTTC
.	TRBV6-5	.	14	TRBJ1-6	CASSPAGYNSPLHF	TGTGCCAGCAGTCCCGCGGGTTATAATTCACCCCTCCACTTT
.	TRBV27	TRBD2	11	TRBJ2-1	CASTGGTEQFF	TGTGCCAGCACCGGGGGGACTGAGCAGTTCTTC
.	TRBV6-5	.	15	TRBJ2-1	CAISRGGGGYNEQFF	TGTGCCATCTCCAGGGGTGGCGGGGGATACAATGAGCAGTTCTTC
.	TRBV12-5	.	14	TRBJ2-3	CASGLGRVVDTQYF	TGTGCTAGTGGTTTGGGACGGGTGGTAGATACGCAGTATTTT
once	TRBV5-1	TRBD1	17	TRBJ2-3	CASRPSAGQASTDTQYF	TGCGCCAGCAGGCCGAGCGCCGGACAGGCTAGCACAGATACGCAGTATTTT
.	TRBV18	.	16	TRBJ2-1	CASSPRGHNSYNEQFF	TGTGCCAGCTCACCAAGGGGACATAACTCCTACAATGAGCAGTTCTTC
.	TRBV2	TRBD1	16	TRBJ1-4	CASSEQGGQGNEKLFF	TGTGCCAGCAGTGAACAAGGAGGACAGGGTAACGAAAAACTGTTTTTT
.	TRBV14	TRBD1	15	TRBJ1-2	CASSHSTGGGYGYTF	TGTGCCAGCAGCCACTCAACAGGGGGCGGCTATGGCTACACCTTC
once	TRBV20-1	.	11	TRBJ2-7	CSARTAREQYF	TGCAGTGCTAGGACAGCTCGCGAGCAGTACTTC
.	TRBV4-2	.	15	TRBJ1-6	CASSQVGGQNSPLHF	TGTGCCAGCAGCCAAGTGGGGGGGCAAAATTCACCCCTCCACTTT
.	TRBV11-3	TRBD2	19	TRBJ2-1	CASSLDSPLTAGGRNEQFF	TGTGCCAGCAGCTTAGATTCCCCTCTTACGGCGGGAGGGCGGAATGAGCAGTTCTTC
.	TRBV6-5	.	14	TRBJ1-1	CASNLQGRGTEAFF	TGTGCCAGCAATCTACAGGGAAGGGGGACTGAAGCTTTCTTT
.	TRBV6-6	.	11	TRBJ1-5	CASSYGEKQHF	TGTGCCAGCAGTTACGGGGAGAAACAGCATTTT
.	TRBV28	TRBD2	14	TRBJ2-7	CASSSPSGSYEQYF	TGTGCCAGCAGTTCCCCTAGCGGGAGCTACGAGCAGTACTTC